The clone carrying this T cell receptor (beta chain) was observed many times. The antigen remains unidentified. The observed sequence ends 3 residues before the CDR3 terminus, with the missing tail filled in from the germline J gene. CDR3 length: 15 amino acids. CDR1 is SGHAT, CDR2 FQNNGV, per germline. The ends were cut back, 4 bases at V and 9 bases at J, with 19 bases in the middle. The data stem from a study of T cell clonality in common variable immunodeficiency. The study's findings and limits: Compared with controls, CVID subjects had fewer shared TCRbeta clones.

Assay used: immunoSEQ multiplex PCR; TCRdb lists only in-frame clones, some missing. Listed for the sample are about 28,000 clones, none seen a single time. Sequencing input: peripheral blood mononuclear cells. The chain couples TRBV11-2 to TRBJ1-5; D not resolved. This TCR was recovered from a person aged 18 to 75 in good health. Partial CDR3 DNA: TGTGCCAGCAGCTCGACCGGCCGCAGCGATCGGCCC. Translated: CASSSTGRSDRP. The CDR3, in full, reads CASSSTGRSDRPQHF.